This T cell receptor beta chain comes out of a study of blood T cell repertoires in COVID-19. As for the study in general: T cells, B-cell-depleted T cells, or PBMCs supplied cDNA or gDNA.

The V end lost 2 bases, the J end lost 8 bases, and 11 bases lay between the germline ends. The germline V gene has CDR1 SGHRS and CDR2 YFSETQ. CDR3 size: 13 residues. Using immunoSEQ multiplex PCR, the repertoire was profiled, and TCRdb retains in-frame clones only, with some absent. The sample records about 56,000 clones, less than 90% being singletons. The chain is built from TRBV5-1 and TRBJ2-1; possible D gene TRBD1, 6 bases. The receptor comes from a man between 60 and 70 years old with COVID-19, enrolled during active disease. Material: peripheral blood. CDR3 sequence (DNA): TGCGCCAGCAGCTTCCAGGGGTCGGATGAGCAGTTCTTC. Its protein is CASSFQGSDEQFF.